Each of the 27 T cell receptor beta chains below was sequenced from the same sample in a study of Ad26.COV2.S vaccination and SARS-CoV-2 variants. The sample's treatment: about 20 received Ad26.COV2.S at low or high dose, single or two shots; several received placebo; per-sample allocation not given. All samples were drawn on day 63, counting from the first vaccine or placebo injection. Method: immunoSEQ multiplex PCR; TCRdb's copy keeps in-frame clones and lacks some. Here the sample spans some 450,000 clones, 80% to 95% being singletons. The material sequenced was peripheral blood, taken in a trial of Ad26.COV2.S vaccine versus placebo. The receptors come from a person aged 18 to 65 who received the Ad26.COV2.S COVID-19 vaccine or a placebo.

The chain employs TRBV28 and TRBJ1-5; TRBD1 matches 8 bases. The CDR3 is 15 residues long. Germline-derived CDR1 and CDR2 are MDHEN and SYDVKM. With V trimmed by 4 bases and J by 2 bases, 4 bases remained unmatched. The CDR3 nucleotides are TGTGCCAGCAGTTCACAGGGGGACGGCAATCAGCCCCAGCATTTT. Translation gives CASSSQGDGNQPQHF.

The count of this clone is one. In DNA, the CDR3 is TGTGCCAGCTCACTTACTCGCCCAGGGAACACTGAAGCTTTCTTT. The encoded protein is CASSLTRPGNTEAFF. The V call is TRBV18, the J call TRBJ1-1; D is unclear. Germline V gives CDR1 KGHSH, CDR2 LQKENI. The CDR3 sequence is 15 residues long. V lost 4 bases and J 1 base, leaving 13 bases between the germline ends.

The rearrangement uses TRBV5-1 and TRBJ2-6; D gene unclear. This CDR3 is built from 17 residues. V was trimmed by 1 base and J by 2 bases, leaving 13 bases between them. Germline CDR1 is SGHRS and CDR2 is YFSETQ. CDR3: CASSLTLRATGANVLTF. CDR3 in DNA: TGCGCCAGCAGCTTGACCCTCCGGGCTACTGGGGCCAACGTCCTGACTTTC.

The V and J genes are TRBV24-1 and TRBJ2-7; 7 bases align to TRBD1. Trimming cost V 7 bases and J 6 bases; bases outside gene matches: 5. CDR1 is KGHDR and CDR2 is SFDVKD in the germline V gene. The CDR3 sequence is 12 residues long. The CDR3, as DNA: TGTGCCACCAGGAGTTCAGGGGGCGAGCAGTACTTC. Protein product: CATRSSGGEQYF.

The V and J genes are TRBV30 and TRBJ2-3, with 9 bases matching TRBD2. The trim removed 1 base at V and 3 bases at J, leaving 5 bases unmatched. Germline CDR1 GTSNPN, CDR2 SVGIG (reference sequence). This CDR3 spans 15 amino acids. Here the CDR3 reads CAWSGLAAGTDTQYF. As DNA, the CDR3 is TGTGCCTGGAGTGGACTAGCGGCTGGGACAGATACGCAGTATTTT.

The V call is TRBV4-1, the J call TRBJ2-3, with TRBD2 matching over 7 bases. The CDR3 extends over 15 amino acids. CDR1 and CDR2 (germline): MGHRA, YSYEKL. V dropped 6 bases and J dropped 0; count of bases not matched to a gene: 6. The CDR3 spells CASRYREVSTDTQYF. The CDR3 bases are TGCGCCAGCAGATACCGGGAGGTTAGCACAGATACGCAGTATTTT.

This clone was counted a single time. The V gene is TRBV6-5, the J gene TRBJ2-7, with 8 bases lining up with TRBD1. Germline lookup yields CDR1 MNHEY and CDR2 SVGAGI. V lost 5 bases and J lost 2; bases outside the gene matches: 5. CDR3 length: 14 residues. The CDR3 DNA reads TGTGCCAGCAGTAACGACAGGGGTGCCTACGAGCAGTACTTC. Its protein product is CASSNDRGAYEQYF.

This chain joins TRBV9 and TRBJ2-7; TRBD2 agrees at 8 bases. V lost 3 bases to trimming and J lost 3 bases; unmatched junction nucleotides: 8. The CDR3 spans 15 residues. The germline V gene encodes CDR1 SGDLS and CDR2 YYNGEE. The chain's CDR3 is CASSATSGGDYEQYF. The DNA for the CDR3 is TGTGCCAGCAGCGCTACTAGCGGAGGAGACTACGAGCAGTACTTC. The full variable domain, with the rest looked up from reference TRBV9 and TRBJ2-7, is DSGVTQTPKHLITATGQRVTLRCSPRSGDLSVYWYQQSLDQGLQFLIQYYNGEERAKGNILERFSAQQFPDLHSELNLSSLELGDSALYFCASSATSGGDYEQYFGPGTRLTVT.

This clone was recorded only once. The chain combines TRBV6-6 with TRBJ1-3; maybe TRBD1 (6 bases). V was cut by 6 bases and J by 2 bases, with 11 bases left in between. CDR1 and CDR2 from the germline V gene are MNHNY and SVGAGI (reference sequence). This CDR3 has 14 residues. The CDR3 nucleotides are TGTGCCAGCAGGGCCGGGGGCGCTGGAAACACCATATATTTT. Translating gives CASRAGGAGNTIYF.

J is TRBJ2-1 and V is TRBV25-1, with TRBD2 matching over 16 bases. Germline V gene data show CDR1 as MGHDK and CDR2 as SYGVNS. The CDR3 loop spans 15 amino acids. Unmatched junction bases numbered 8, after V lost 6 bases and J lost 12 bases. The CDR3 spells CASSPGTSGRGGQFF. The CDR3 DNA is TGTGCCAGCAGCCCCGGGACTAGCGGGAGGGGGGGGCAGTTCTTC. Complete variable domain (other parts from reference TRBV25-1 and TRBJ2-1): EADIYQTPRYLVIGTGKKITLECSQTMGHDKMYWYQQDPGMELHLIHYSYGVNSTEKGDLSSESTVSRIRTEHFPLTLESARPSHTSQYLCASSPGTSGRGGQFFGPGTRLTVL.

This chain uses TRBV30 with TRBJ1-2; D possibly corresponds to TRBD1 (6 bases). V gave up 2 bases and J gave up 2 bases, with 9 bases separating them. The CDR3 is made up of 13 amino acids. The germline V gene has CDR1 GTSNPN and CDR2 SVGIG (reference sequence). DNA for the CDR3: TGTGCCTGGAGTCCAACAGGGAACTATGGCTACACCTTC. This translates into CAWSPTGNYGYTF.

Details on this clone: The same CDR3 arises from other DNA sequences in this sample as well. The rearrangement links TRBV28 to TRBJ2-5; a possible D gene is TRBD2 (6 bases). The germline V gene encodes CDR1 MDHEN and CDR2 SYDVKM. This CDR3 has 13 residues. Trimming stripped 3 bases from V and 2 bases from J, with 7 bases between. Written as DNA, the CDR3 is TGTGCCAGCAGTTTGGGGACTCAAGAGACCCAGTACTTC. Encoded protein: CASSLGTQETQYF.

The J gene is TRBJ1-1, the V gene TRBV6-5; D unclear. Per the germline V gene, CDR1 is MNHEY and CDR2 is SVGAGI. Trimming shortened V by 7 bases and J by 1 base, and 13 bases separated the two germline ends. The CDR3 runs 14 residues. CDR3 nucleotides: TGTGCCAGCACCCTCGGGCAAGCGAACACTGAAGCTTTCTTT. Protein sequence: CASTLGQANTEAFF.

The rearrangement links TRBV6-5 to TRBJ2-2, with D hard to call. Trimming took off 5 bases at V and 3 bases at J, with 4 bases between the two ends. The CDR3 loop spans 12 amino acids. Germline values: CDR1 MNHEY, CDR2 SVGAGI. The CDR3 coding sequence is TGTGCCAGCAGTCAGTACACCGGGGAGCTGTTTTTT. Translating it yields CASSQYTGELFF.

This clone was seen only once. The V and J genes are TRBV7-2 and TRBJ1-2; 7 bases agree with TRBD1. The CDR3 runs to 13 residues. With V trimmed by 1 base and J by 6 bases, 2 bases remained unmatched. Germline loops: CDR1 SGHTA, CDR2 FQGNSA. CDR3 coding DNA: TGTGCCAGCAGCTTAGGGCAGGGGGATGGCTACACCTTC. This gives the protein CASSLGQGDGYTF.

Remarks on this clone: Germline is not matched at one junction end, which may reflect a read error. The CDR3 here is CACSYGTDTQYF. CDR3 DNA: TGTGCCTGCAGTTATGGCACAGATACGCAGTATTTT. The chain is built from TRBV7-6 and TRBJ2-3; no clear D gene. Germline CDR1 SGHVS, CDR2 FNYEAQ. The CDR3 runs to 12 residues. The variable domain in full, completed from reference TRBV7-6 and TRBJ2-3, reads GAGVSQSPRYKVTKRGQDVALRCDPISGHVSLYWYRQALGQGPEFLTYFNYEAQQDKSGLPNDRFSAERPEGSISTLTIQRTEQRDSAMYRCACSYGTDTQYFGPGTRLTVL.

This chain uses TRBV3-1 (or the pseudogene TRBV3-2) with TRBJ2-1; 11 bases fit TRBD1. J lost 9 bases, V lost 4 bases, and 11 bases had no gene match. The germline V gene has CDR1 LGHDT and CDR2 YNNKEL (reference sequence). The CDR3 loop spans 16 amino acids. As DNA, the CDR3 is TGTGCCAGCAGCCCTACCTTGGGGACAGGGGGGGGTGAGCAGTTCTTC. Translating it yields CASSPTLGTGGGEQFF.

The chain is built from TRBV5-1 and TRBJ2-3, with a weak D call TRBD1 (5 bases). Trimming pared 3 bases from V and 4 bases from J, leaving 12 bases between. This CDR3 region has 14 residues. The germline CDR1 and CDR2 sequences are SGHRS and YFSETQ. The CDR3 nucleotides are TGCGCCAGCAGCTCTGGCAGGGCCCCAGATACGCAGTATTTT. Amino acid sequence: CASSSGRAPDTQYF.

The chain employs TRBV7-9 and TRBJ1-5; 8 bases map to TRBD1. The CDR3 contains 15 residues. The V gene's germline CDR1 is SEHNR and CDR2 FQNEAQ (reference sequence). J was trimmed by 3 bases and V by 4 bases; bases with no gene match: 5. DNA for the CDR3: TGTGCCAGCAGCTCCAAGACAGGGGCCAATCAGCCCCAGCATTTT. This gives the protein CASSSKTGANQPQHF.

The chain carries TRBV21-1 and TRBJ2-5; no check of the table's D call, TRBD2, against the DNA was made. TRBV21-1 is reported as a pseudogene. This CDR3 region has 13 residues. The chain's CDR3 is CASSKVSEETQYF. The CDR3 DNA reads as TGTGCCAGCAGCAAAGTGTCTGAAGAGACCCAGTACTTC.

The chain links TRBV7-9 to TRBJ2-7; 7 bases align to TRBD1. CDR1 and CDR2 from the germline V gene are SEHNR and FQNEAQ (reference sequence). Trimming at V came to 7 bases and at J to 2 bases, leaving 14 bases not matched to a gene. CDR3 length: 16 amino acids. Written as DNA, the CDR3 is TGTGCCAGCATCCCAAACGCCCTGACAGGGACCTACGAGCAGTACTTC. Translated: CASIPNALTGTYEQYF.

In this sample, this clone turned up a few times. The chain uses TRBV2 and TRBJ2-2; D call uncertain. This CDR3 has 13 amino acids. Germline CDR1 and CDR2: SNHLY and FYNNEI. The V gene lost 6 bases and the J gene lost 4 bases, with 9 bases spanning the gap. CDR3 sequence (DNA): TGTGCCAGCAGGGCGCCGATCACCGGGGAGCTGTTTTTT. Translating it yields CASRAPITGELFF.

The chain joins TRBV19 to TRBJ2-7; D call uncertain. Trimming removed 10 bases from V and 0 bases from J, with 13 bases in between. Germline CDR1 reads LNHDA; CDR2 reads SQIVND (reference sequence). The CDR3 covers 13 residues. The CDR3 here is CATARQSSYEQYF. CDR3 DNA sequence: TGTGCCACCGCTCGACAAAGCTCCTACGAGCAGTACTTC.

CDR3 residues: CASSEALGGTSLIEQFF. CDR3 nucleotide sequence: TGTGCCAGCAGTGAAGCCCTGGGCGGGACTAGTTTAATTGAGCAGTTCTTC. This chain connects TRBV6-1 to TRBJ2-1, with TRBD2 identical over 8 bases. CDR1 is MNHNS, CDR2 SASEGT, per germline. The V and J ends lost 0 bases and 9 bases, in that order; junction bases with no gene match: 13. The CDR3 extends over 17 amino acids.

This clone showed up just a few times. The rearrangement joins TRBV6-1 to TRBJ1-6; D is undetermined. V was clipped by 0 bases and J by 11 bases, with 8 bases between them. Germline-derived CDR1 and CDR2 are MNHNS and SASEGT. CDR3 size: 13 residues. CDR3 loop: CASSEAEVTPLHF. For the CDR3, the DNA is TGTGCCAGCAGTGAAGCGGAGGTGACACCCCTCCACTTT.

This chain links TRBV19 with TRBJ1-5, with D hard to call. Trimming left V 7 bases short and J 0 bases short, with 22 bases between. Per the germline V gene, CDR1 is LNHDA and CDR2 is SQIVND (reference sequence). The CDR3 is 18 residues long. The CDR3: CASTPPPATLNSNQPQHF. The CDR3 DNA follows: TGTGCCAGTACCCCTCCGCCCGCCACTCTTAATAGCAATCAGCCCCAGCATTTT.

The chain carries TRBV7-2 and TRBJ2-5; D is ambiguous. The CDR3 totals 11 residues. Trimming removed 0 bases from V and 7 bases from J, with 3 bases in between. Per germline, CDR1 SGHTA and CDR2 FQGNSA. CDR3 residues: CASSLAGTQYF. For the CDR3, the DNA is TGTGCCAGCAGCTTAGCAGGGACCCAGTACTTC. Combining the CDR3 with reference TRBV7-2 and TRBJ2-5 gives the whole variable domain GAGVSQSPSNKVTEKGKDVELRCDPISGHTALYWYRQSLGQGLEFLIYFQGNSAPDKSGLPSDRFSAERTGGSVSTLTIQRTQQEDSAVYLCASSLAGTQYFGPGTRLLVL.